One sample yielded the 18 T cell receptor beta chains listed below, sequenced in a study of blood T cell repertoires in COVID-19. Measured with immunoSEQ multiplex PCR; TCRdb has only the in-frame clones, and not every one. The table lists about 12,000 clones, 73% of them singletons. The sequenced sample was peripheral blood. Receptors were obtained from a human donor in a cohort sampled during active COVID-19.

The CDR3, as DNA: TGTGCCAGTAGTATTCATCAGGGTTCCGGGGAGCTGTTTTTT. It codes for CASSIHQGSGELFF. The V gene is TRBV19, the J gene TRBJ2-2; perhaps TRBD1 as D (5 bases). V lost 3 bases, J lost 6 bases, and 11 bases lay in between. Germline assignment: CDR1 LNHDA and CDR2 SQIVND (reference sequence). The CDR3 is 14 amino acids.

This clone showed up just once. CDR3 sequence (DNA): TGTGCCAGCAGCGCGGTTACTAGTTCTGGCGAGCAGTACTTC. Amino acids: CASSAVTSSGEQYF. This chain connects TRBV2 to TRBJ2-7; the D gene is possibly TRBD2 (5 bases). V shed 6 bases and J shed 6 bases, with 18 bases lying between them. The CDR3 sequence is 14 residues long. Germline V gene data show CDR1 as SNHLY and CDR2 as FYNNEI. The full variable domain, rest sourced from reference TRBV2 and TRBJ2-7, is EPEVTQTPSHQVTQMGQEVILRCVPISNHLYFYWYRQILGQKVEFLVSFYNNEISEKSEIFDDQFSVERPDGSNFTLKIRSTKLEDSAMYFCASSAVTSSGEQYFGPGTRLTVT.

The chain has TRBV7-9 and TRBJ2-7; D unclear. This CDR3 is built from 14 residues. Deletions cut 0 bases from V and 3 bases from J, with 9 bases between. CDR1 SEHNR and CDR2 FQNEAQ come from the germline V gene (reference sequence). The CDR3 DNA follows: TGTGCCAGCAGCTTAGCGCTCACCTACTACGAGCAGTACTTC. It yields the protein CASSLALTYYEQYF.

Relative to its sample, this clone is medium-sized. The J gene is TRBJ1-2, the V gene TRBV7-2; 8 nucleotides match TRBD1. Germline CDR1 SGHTA, CDR2 FQGNSA. The J segment lost 1 base and the V segment lost 5 bases, leaving 3 bases of the junction unmatched. The CDR3 has 14 residues. The CDR3 reads CASSPTGDNYGYTF. CDR3 sequence (DNA): TGTGCCAGCAGCCCGACAGGGGATAACTATGGCTACACCTTC.

There are a few counts of this clone. The chain links TRBV28 to TRBJ1-2, with a weak D call TRBD1 (5 bases). The CDR3 runs 13 residues. Trimming cost V 3 bases and J 3 bases, with 8 bases left between them. Germline CDR1 reads MDHEN; CDR2 reads SYDVKM. The CDR3 reads CASSFSGYYGYTF. DNA of the CDR3: TGTGCCAGCAGTTTTTCAGGGTACTATGGCTACACCTTC.

This chain uses TRBV28 with TRBJ2-7; 8 nucleotides match TRBD2. Trimming at V came to 5 bases and at J to 1 base, leaving 4 bases not matched to a gene. CDR3 length equals 14 residues. CDR1 is MDHEN and CDR2 is SYDVKM in the germline V gene. The CDR3 bases are TGTGCCAGCAGTACCTTAGCGGGGTCCTACGAGCAGTACTTC. Translation gives CASSTLAGSYEQYF.

J is TRBJ2-7 and V is TRBV6-1, with TRBD2 matching over 12 bases. Germline V gene data show CDR1 as MNHNS and CDR2 as SASEGT. The CDR3 is 19 residues long. Losses at the gene ends were 4 bases for V and 0 bases for J; bases not matched to a gene: 13. In DNA form, the CDR3 reads TGTGCCAGCAGTGGCGCGACTAGCGGGGGCACCCTCCTCTCCTACGAGCAGTACTTC. Its protein product is CASSGATSGGTLLSYEQYF.

The chain uses TRBV7-2 and TRBJ1-6; D may be TRBD1 (5 bases). Germline V gives CDR1 SGHTA, CDR2 FQGNSA. The length of the CDR3 is 15 residues. The ends were cut back, 6 bases at V and 2 bases at J, with 11 bases in the middle. The CDR3 protein is CASRPQATYNSPLHF. The CDR3 nucleotides are TGTGCCAGCAGGCCACAGGCTACCTATAATTCACCCCTCCACTTT.

The chain is built from TRBV11-2 and TRBJ2-7; TRBD1 matches at 9 bases. Per germline, CDR1 SGHAT and CDR2 FQNNGV. The V and J ends lost 5 bases and 4 bases, in that order; junction bases with no gene match: 9. This CDR3 region has 15 residues. This CDR3 reads CASSGIDRGYYEQYF. The CDR3 DNA reads TGTGCCAGCAGCGGCATCGACAGGGGGTATTACGAGCAGTACTTC.

This sequence joins TRBV7-9 and TRBJ1-4; 8 bases are shared with TRBD1. Per germline, CDR1 SEHNR and CDR2 FQNEAQ (reference sequence). CDR3 size: 14 residues. V shed 2 bases and J 8 bases; nucleotides not matched to a gene: 4. This CDR3 is CASSLQGAGEKLFF. The CDR3 DNA reads TGTGCCAGCAGCTTACAGGGGGCCGGGGAAAAACTGTTTTTT.

The rearrangement uses TRBV29-1 and TRBJ2-3; TRBD1 might be the D (5 bases). This CDR3 is 15 amino acids long. Germline-derived CDR1 and CDR2 are SQVTM and ANQGSEA. Between the trimmed V and J ends, which lost 3 bases and 2 bases, there was a span of 15 bases. CDR3 sequence: CSVEGPQFVTDTQYF. CDR3 bases: TGCAGCGTTGAGGGGCCGCAGTTCGTCACAGATACGCAGTATTTT.

Within the sample, this clone is medium-sized. The sample carries other DNA sequences with the same CDR3. The rearrangement links TRBV18 to TRBJ1-5, with 8 bases lining up with TRBD1. Germline V lookup: CDR1 KGHSH, CDR2 LQKENI. The CDR3 covers 15 residues. Trimming at V came to 2 bases and at J to 2 bases, leaving 2 bases not matched to a gene. The CDR3 region is CASSPDRGGNQPQHF. CDR3 bases: TGTGCCAGCTCACCAGACAGGGGTGGCAATCAGCCCCAGCATTTT.

The chain recombines TRBV21-1 with TRBJ2-7; TRBD2, the D gene given by the table, was not confirmed from the DNA. TRBV21-1 is a listed pseudogene. This CDR3 contains 16 residues. The chain's CDR3 is CASSKRVAGRRYEQYF. As DNA, the CDR3 is TGTGCCAGCAGCAAAAGGGTGGCGGGAAGAAGGTACGAGCAGTACTTC.

The chain carries TRBV7-3 and TRBJ2-2; D perhaps matches TRBD1 (6 bases). V was trimmed by 4 bases and J by 1 base, leaving 16 bases between them. Germline CDR1 is SGHTA and CDR2 is FQGTGA. CDR3 length: 17 amino acids. CDR3 amino acids: CASSSHRLQGNTGELFF. CDR3 nucleotides: TGTGCCAGCAGCTCCCATCGCCTACAGGGGAACACCGGGGAGCTGTTTTTT. The full variable domain, completed using reference TRBV7-3 and TRBJ2-2, is GAGVSQTPSNKVTEKGKYVELRCDPISGHTALYWYRQSLGQGPEFLIYFQGTGAADDSGLPNDRFFAVRPEGSVSTLKIQRTERGDSAVYLCASSSHRLQGNTGELFFGEGSRLTVL.

The chain has TRBV28 and TRBJ1-6; TRBD1 agrees at 7 bases. Trimming at V came to 5 bases and at J to 7 bases, leaving 8 bases not matched to a gene. This CDR3 comprises 15 residues. Germline V gives CDR1 MDHEN, CDR2 SYDVKM. The CDR3 is CASSLTGVGNSPLHF. In DNA form, the CDR3 reads TGTGCCAGCAGTCTCACAGGGGTAGGGAATTCACCCCTCCACTTT.

The rearrangement joins TRBV5-4 to TRBJ2-6; 12 nucleotides line up with TRBD2. Trimming removed 3 bases from V and 0 bases from J; junction bases left unmatched: 4. This CDR3 is built from 18 residues. The germline V gene encodes CDR1 SGHNT and CDR2 YYREEE (reference sequence). CDR3 amino acids: CASSSGLAGYSGANVLTF. As DNA, the CDR3 is TGTGCCAGCAGCTCGGGACTAGCGGGTTACTCTGGGGCCAACGTCCTGACTTTC.

This clone was seen a single time. The V and J genes are TRBV4-2 and TRBJ2-5, with D possibly being TRBD1 (6 bases). Germline V gene data show CDR1 as LGHNA and CDR2 as YNFKEQ. The CDR3 runs to 13 residues. V lost 0 bases to trimming and J lost 5 bases, with 7 bases between them. CDR3 in DNA: TGTGCCAGCAGCCAAGAGGGGGCCGAGACCCAGTACTTC. It is translated as CASSQEGAETQYF.

The chain recombines TRBV27 with TRBJ2-3; TRBD2 might be the D (6 bases). V lost 2 bases, J lost 2 bases, and 8 bases lay in between. The CDR3 spans 14 residues. The germline gives CDR1 MNHEY, CDR2 SMNVEV (reference sequence). CDR3 nucleotide sequence: TGTGCCAGCAGTTTAGCGGGGAACACAGATACGCAGTATTTT. It translates to CASSLAGNTDTQYF.